Each of the 17 T cell receptor beta chains below was sequenced from the same sample in a study of human T cells and chemical hapten exposure. TCRdb analysed the 5' RACE reads with MiXCR anew, one entry per CDR3 protein. This sample carries tens of thousands of distinct CDR3 sequences, roughly 7.7% of them seen once, and the ten largest clones take 2% to 2.5%. The authors' total RNA extraction used unfractionated whole blood. Receptor source: a male donor in good health.

This clonotype appeared many times. This chain connects TRBV7-9 to TRBJ2-1; 8 nucleotides match TRBD1. Germline assignment: CDR1 SEHNR and CDR2 FQNEAQ (reference sequence). CDR3 size: 16 residues. With 1 base clipped from V and 2 bases from J, the junction kept 4 bases outside the gene matches. The CDR3 here is CASSLVHRGTYNEQFF. The DNA of the CDR3 is TGTGCCAGCAGCTTAGTACACAGGGGGACCTACAATGAGCAGTTCTTC.

The sample holds many counts of this clonotype. This chain uses TRBV20-1 with TRBJ2-1, with 9 bases aligning to TRBD2. This CDR3 has 16 amino acids. The V gene end was trimmed by 6 bases and the J gene end by 0 bases; junction bases not matched to a gene: 9. CDR1 DFQATT and CDR2 SNEGSKA come from the germline V gene (reference sequence). CDR3 DNA sequence: TGCAGTGCCCGAGGAGCGGGGGGTCTCTCCTACAATGAGCAGTTCTTC. It codes for CSARGAGGLSYNEQFF.

The chain is built from TRBV6-5 and TRBJ1-3, with 9 bases aligning to TRBD1. CDR1 and CDR2 from the germline V gene are MNHEY and SVGAGI. V dropped 7 bases and J dropped 4; count of bases not matched to a gene: 5. The CDR3 consists of 14 residues. CDR3 region: CASKIGTGGNTIYF. CDR3 sequence (DNA): TGTGCCAGCAAAATCGGGACAGGGGGAAACACCATATATTTT.

This clonotype was counted at least ten times. V is TRBV13 and J is TRBJ1-3; D might be TRBD1 (5 bases). V was trimmed by 4 bases and J by 0 bases, leaving 13 bases between them. The CDR3 covers 16 residues. The germline V gene encodes CDR1 PRHDT and CDR2 FYEKMQ (reference sequence). The CDR3 loop reads CASSSFGTDSGNTIYF. The CDR3 region has the DNA TGTGCCAGCAGCTCTTTTGGGACGGACTCTGGAAACACCATATATTTT.

In its sample, this clonotype was seen a few times. The chain is built from TRBV5-6 and TRBJ1-2; TRBD1 agrees at 9 bases. The CDR3 contains 15 residues. From germline, CDR1 is SGHDT and CDR2 YYEEEE. The V segment lost 4 bases and the J segment 4 bases; nucleotides outside the gene matches: 8. DNA for the CDR3: TGTGCCAGCAGCCCTACAGGGGGCCAATTCTATGGCTACACCTTC. Translated, it gives CASSPTGGQFYGYTF. The full variable domain, its missing parts supplied by reference TRBV5-6 and TRBJ1-2, is DAGVTQSPTHLIKTRGQQVTLRCSPKSGHDTVSWYQQALGQGPQFIFQYYEEEERQRGNFPDRFSGHQFPNYSSELNVNALLLGDSALYLCASSPTGGQFYGYTFGSGTRLTVV.

This clonotype was seen a handful of times. This chain joins TRBV14 and TRBJ1-1; maybe TRBD1 (5 bases). The CDR3 has 11 amino acids. The V end was cut by 5 bases, the J end by 8 bases, with 9 bases between. Germline V gene lookup returns CDR1 SGHDN and CDR2 FVKESK. The CDR3 is CASSRGPEAFF. CDR3 sequence (DNA): TGTGCCAGCAGCAGGGGCCCAGAAGCTTTCTTT.

The chain has TRBV27 and TRBJ2-7; 8 bases fit TRBD1. The CDR3 is made up of 11 amino acids. Per the germline V gene, CDR1 is MNHEY and CDR2 is SMNVEV (reference sequence). The J segment lost 5 bases and the V segment lost 10 bases, leaving 4 bases of the junction unmatched. CDR3 coding DNA: TGTGCCACGACGGACAGGGACGAGCAGTACTTC. The encoded protein is CATTDRDEQYF.

The chain is built from TRBV4-3 and TRBJ1-1; D unclear. Trimming removed 1 base from V and 4 bases from J, with 10 bases in between. The CDR3 has 14 residues. Germline CDR1 reads LGHNA; CDR2 reads YSLEER. The CDR3 protein is CASSQVGGTTEAFF. The CDR3 DNA sequence: TGCGCCAGCAGCCAAGTGGGAGGTACCACTGAAGCTTTCTTT.

In regard to this clonotype: A much larger clonotype is one base distant, so this may be a read error. This likely comes from a read error, as the CDR3 has no conserved phenylalanine or tryptophan at its end. The gene calls are TRBV14 and TRBJ2-7; perhaps D is TRBD1 or TRBD2 (6 bases each). V was clipped by 1 base and J by 7 bases, with 14 bases between them. CDR3 length: 14 residues. From germline, CDR1 is SGHDN and CDR2 FVKESK. CDR3 DNA: TGTGCCAGCAGCCAAGTTATGGAGGGGGGTGAGCAGTACTAC. Residues: CASSQVMEGGEQYY.

This rearrangement joins TRBV6-6 to TRBJ2-1; TRBD1 matches at 7 bases. Per germline, CDR1 MNHNY and CDR2 SVGAGI (reference sequence). The CDR3 consists of 13 residues. V was pared by 11 bases and J by 6 bases, with 10 bases of the junction left unmatched. The CDR3, as DNA: TGTGCCGCCGGGACAGCAGTATCCAATGAGCAGTTCTTC. It codes for CAAGTAVSNEQFF.

This clonotype occurred a few times. The chain links TRBV7-9 to TRBJ1-1; TRBD1 matches at 7 bases. J lost 4 bases, V lost 2 bases, and 4 bases had no gene match. The V gene's germline CDR1 is SEHNR and CDR2 FQNEAQ (reference sequence). The CDR3 contains 14 residues. In DNA form, the CDR3 reads TGTGCCAGCAGCTTACAGGGGGTGAGCACTGAAGCTTTCTTT. Translated, it gives CASSLQGVSTEAFF.

The sample holds a few counts of this clonotype. The chain is built from TRBV20-1 and TRBJ1-5; weak D call: TRBD1 (6 bases). The CDR3 covers 13 residues. With 4 bases removed from V and 2 bases from J, the gap between germline ends came to 9 bases. In germline, CDR1 is DFQATT, CDR2 SNEGSKA (reference sequence). The DNA of the CDR3 is TGCAGTGCTACGAAGGGGGGCAATCAGCCCCAGCATTTT. Residues: CSATKGGNQPQHF.

This clonotype was observed many times. The V and J genes are TRBV20-1 and TRBJ2-7; TRBD2 agrees at 7 bases. Germline assignment: CDR1 DFQATT and CDR2 SNEGSKA (reference sequence). The CDR3 has 14 residues. The ends lost 0 bases at V and 5 bases at J; junction bases unmatched: 7. The CDR3 nucleotides are TGCAGTGCTAGAGATCCTAGCGGAGGTGACGAGCAGTACTTC. Protein product: CSARDPSGGDEQYF.

In this sample, this clonotype turned up many times. This sequence joins TRBV25-1 and TRBJ1-1, with 9 bases that match TRBD1. The CDR3 sequence is 14 residues long. J was trimmed by 1 base and V by 4 bases; bases with no gene match: 1. Germline CDR1 MGHDK, CDR2 SYGVNS. CDR3 region: CASSGDRENTEAFF. Here the CDR3 DNA reads TGTGCCAGCAGTGGGGACAGGGAGAACACTGAAGCTTTCTTT. Together with reference TRBV25-1 and TRBJ1-1, the CDR3 gives the full variable domain: EADIYQTPRYLVIGTGKKITLECSQTMGHDKMYWYQQDPGMELHLIHYSYGVNSTEKGDLSSESTVSRIRTEHFPLTLESARPSHTSQYLCASSGDRENTEAFFGQGTRLTVV.

This clonotype has ten or more counts. The J gene is TRBJ2-1, the V gene TRBV7-9, with TRBD1 identical over 8 bases. After removal of 1 base from V and 7 bases from J, the junction contained 3 bases not matched to a gene. Germline loops: CDR1 SEHNR, CDR2 FQNEAQ (reference sequence). The CDR3 totals 14 residues. CDR3 sequence: CASSLVDRGNEQFF. The DNA for the CDR3 is TGTGCCAGCAGCTTAGTCGACAGGGGTAATGAGCAGTTCTTC.

Many counts were recorded for this clonotype. The chain recombines TRBV5-6 with TRBJ1-5; TRBD1 might be the D (5 bases). Germline assignment: CDR1 SGHDT and CDR2 YYEEEE. The CDR3 consists of 16 residues. The V gene lost 1 base and the J gene lost 2 bases, with 13 bases spanning the gap. CDR3 loop: CASSLWAGSGNQPQHF. The CDR3 nucleotides are TGTGCCAGCAGCTTGTGGGCAGGGAGCGGCAATCAGCCCCAGCATTTT.

The chain uses TRBV4-1 and TRBJ1-6, with TRBD1 as a possible D gene (6 bases). Germline CDR1 is MGHRA and CDR2 is YSYEKL. The CDR3 has 15 amino acids. The V end was cut by 5 bases, the J end by 3 bases, with 11 bases between. CDR3 coding DNA: TGCGCCAGCAGCAACGGACAGAACTATAATTCACCCCTCCACTTT. Translated: CASSNGQNYNSPLHF.